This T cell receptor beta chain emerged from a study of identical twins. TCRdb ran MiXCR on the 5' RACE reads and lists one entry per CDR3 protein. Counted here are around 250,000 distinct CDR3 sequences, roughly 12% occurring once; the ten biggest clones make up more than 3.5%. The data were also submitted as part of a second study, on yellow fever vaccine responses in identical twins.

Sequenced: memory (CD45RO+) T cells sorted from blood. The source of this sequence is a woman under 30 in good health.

The CDR3 spells CASSFTSGRELAEQYF. DNA of the CDR3: TGTGCCAGCAGCTTCACTAGCGGGAGGGAGTTGGCCGAGCAGTACTTC. The V gene is TRBV7-2, the J gene TRBJ2-7; 13 nucleotides align to TRBD2. The germline CDR1 and CDR2 sequences are SGHTA and FQGNSA. V was pared by 3 bases and J by 6 bases, with 8 bases of the junction left unmatched. This CDR3 contains 16 residues.